This T cell receptor beta chain comes out of a study of T cell repertoires in cytomegalovirus infection. General study findings and limits: There were carriers of CMV plus the relevant HLA, and cumulative public TCR beta family frequency identified them.

This clonotype was detected many times. What it recognizes is unknown. Germline lookup yields CDR1 LGHNA and CDR2 YSLEER. The length of the CDR3 is 16 residues. Trimming removed 0 bases from V and 4 bases from J; junction bases left unmatched: 6. TCRdb used MiXCR to reprocess the reads, holding one entry per CDR3 protein. The table shows some 300,000 distinct CDR3 sequences, with around 9.1% occurring only once. The source material was PBMCs. The TCR sequence derives from a human donor in good health (CMV status not recorded). Some clones in this sample may be carry-over from other donors' samples. The gene calls are TRBV4-3 and TRBJ1-2, with 9 bases matching TRBD1. The DNA for the CDR3 is TGCGCCAGCAGCCAAGATCGTGGGACAGGGACCTATGGCTACACCTTC. This sequence encodes CASSQDRGTGTYGYTF.